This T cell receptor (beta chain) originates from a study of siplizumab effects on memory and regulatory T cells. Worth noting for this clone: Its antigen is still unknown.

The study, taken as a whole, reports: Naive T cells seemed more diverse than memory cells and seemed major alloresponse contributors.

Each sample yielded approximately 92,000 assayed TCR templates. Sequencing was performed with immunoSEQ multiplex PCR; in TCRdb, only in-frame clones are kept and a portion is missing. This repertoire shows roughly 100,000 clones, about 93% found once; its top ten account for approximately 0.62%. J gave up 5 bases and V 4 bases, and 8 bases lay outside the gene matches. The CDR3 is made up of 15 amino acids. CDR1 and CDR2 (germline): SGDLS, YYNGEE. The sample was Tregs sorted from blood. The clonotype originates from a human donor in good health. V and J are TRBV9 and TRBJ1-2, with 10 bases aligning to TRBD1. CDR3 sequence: CASSPRQGAGYGYTF. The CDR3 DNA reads TGTGCCAGCAGCCCCCGACAGGGGGCTGGATATGGCTACACCTTC.